This T cell receptor (beta chain) was recorded in a study of T-cell memory formation after mild COVID-19. Regarding the study as a whole: The pre-infection memory compartment contained some responding clones, suggesting cross-reactive memory joined.

TCR alpha and TCR beta cDNA libraries carrying sample barcodes and UMIs were produced by 5'RACE using constant-segment primers. TCRdb reanalysed the 5' RACE reads using MiXCR and keeps one entry per CDR3 protein. This repertoire shows 350,000 to 450,000 distinct CDR3 sequences, roughly an eighth found once; its top ten account for about 22%. Details on this clonotype: The target antigen is unknown.

Per germline, CDR1 MNHEY and CDR2 SVGAGI. V dropped 2 bases and J dropped 0; count of bases not matched to a gene: 5. This CDR3 region has 17 residues. The specimen sequenced was PBMCs or a T cell subset sorted from them (not recorded which). The sequence was obtained from a man between 18 and 35 years old who had mild COVID-19 (a few samples of this study predate the infection). Cell type and time point are not known. V and J are TRBV6-5 and TRBJ1-5; 9 bases are shared with TRBD1. The CDR3 loop is CASSYRTGDYSNQPQHF. The DNA of the CDR3 is TGTGCCAGCAGTTACCGGACAGGGGATTATAGCAATCAGCCCCAGCATTTT.